These 29 T cell receptor beta chains were all obtained from the same sample, sequenced in a study of T cells in Graves' hyperthyroidism and ophthalmopathy (dated by TCRdb to about 2019). Library creation used multiplex PCR. Sequencing was performed on an Illumina HiSeq 2000. TCR beta CDR3 regions were amplified from RNA transcripts. For the first round of RT-PCR on the TCR CDR3, the HTBI primer set was used together with the Qiagen OneStep RT-PCR kit. In TCRdb, the public reads were trimmed at Q25 with fastp and aligned with MiXCR, with productive beta chains retained. Duplicate CDR3 protein sequences are folded into a single record with the most common DNA and genes. This sample holds hundreds of thousands of distinct CDR3 sequences; about 15% were observed only once. Clones ranked in the top ten supply around 4.5% of the sample. The source material was blood. Receptors were obtained from a woman aged 40 to 50 with Graves' ophthalmopathy.

The chain links TRBV4-3 to TRBJ2-7; D possibly corresponds to TRBD1 (6 bases). Trimming stripped 3 bases from V and 2 bases from J, with 11 bases between. CDR1 and CDR2 from the germline V gene are LGHNA and YSLEER. The CDR3 sequence is 14 residues long. CDR3 sequence reads: CASSHSTGPYEQYF. CDR3 sequence (DNA): TGCGCCAGCAGCCATTCGACAGGCCCCTACGAGCAGTACTTC.

The sample holds many counts of this clonotype. The J gene is TRBJ1-1, the V gene TRBV19, with 7 nucleotides matching TRBD1. Germline V gene lookup returns CDR1 LNHDA and CDR2 SQIVND (reference sequence). The V gene end was trimmed by 9 bases and the J gene end by 1 base; junction bases not matched to a gene: 5. The CDR3 consists of 13 residues. The CDR3: CASGRQGNTEAFF. The CDR3 DNA reads as TGTGCCAGCGGAAGACAGGGGAACACTGAAGCTTTCTTT.

This clonotype was observed at least ten times. The chain recombines TRBV7-8 with TRBJ1-1; possible D gene TRBD1, 5 bases. V lost 1 base and J lost 4, with 10 bases in between. The CDR3 is 14 residues long. Germline V CDR1 and CDR2: SGHVS, FQNEAQ. The DNA for the CDR3 is TGTGCCAGCAGCTTAGGGGCGGGGGTCACTGAAGCTTTCTTT. Translating it yields CASSLGAGVTEAFF.

The rearrangement joins TRBV7-2 to TRBJ1-1; D gene uncertain. Germline lookup yields CDR1 SGHTA and CDR2 FQGNSA. CDR3 length: 12 residues. V shed 2 bases and J shed 5 bases, with 6 bases lying between them. The CDR3 spells CASSLWATEAFF. CDR3 coding DNA: TGTGCCAGCAGCTTATGGGCGACTGAAGCTTTCTTT.

This clonotype came up many times. The chain carries TRBV28 and TRBJ2-2; 8 positions match TRBD1. The V segment lost 5 bases and the J segment 5 bases; nucleotides outside the gene matches: 7. CDR1 is MDHEN, CDR2 SYDVKM, per germline. This CDR3 contains 15 residues. CDR3 bases: TGTGCCAGCAGTCCGACGGACAGGGCAACCGGGGAGCTGTTTTTT. This translates into CASSPTDRATGELFF.

This clonotype was counted at least ten times. At one end the junction does not follow the germline gene, possibly because of a read error. The gene calls are TRBV25-1 and TRBJ2-7, with D uncertain. Germline CDR1 MGHDK, CDR2 SYGVNS. The CDR3 runs to 17 residues. The CDR3 DNA reads as TGTGCCGGCAGTGAATATAGTTTAAGCGTGCGCCCCTACGAGCAGTACTTC. Amino acids: CAGSEYSLSVRPYEQYF.

This clonotype occurred many times. The genes are TRBV7-2 and TRBJ2-3; D is ambiguous. V was cut by 3 bases and J by 6 bases, with 13 bases left in between. Germline assignment: CDR1 SGHTA and CDR2 FQGNSA. CDR3 length equals 14 residues. The CDR3 DNA reads TGTGCCAGCAGCTTCCTAGGTCTCGTCGATACGCAGTATTTT. This translates into CASSFLGLVDTQYF. Based on the CDR3 plus reference TRBV7-2 and TRBJ2-3, the full variable domain is GAGVSQSPSNKVTEKGKDVELRCDPISGHTALYWYRQSLGQGLEFLIYFQGNSAPDKSGLPSDRFSAERTGGSVSTLTIQRTQQEDSAVYLCASSFLGLVDTQYFGPGTRLTVL.

The V call is TRBV19, the J call TRBJ2-7, with a weak D call TRBD2 (5 bases). CDR1 and CDR2 (germline): LNHDA, SQIVND (reference sequence). This CDR3 is 15 amino acids long. With 6 bases removed from V and 0 bases from J, the gap between germline ends came to 15 bases. In DNA, the CDR3 is TGTGCCAGTAGAGGAGGAGACATTAGCTCCTACGAGCAGTACTTC. Translation: CASRGGDISSYEQYF.

This clonotype has ten or more counts. The genes are TRBV20-1 and TRBJ2-7, with D possibly being TRBD1 or TRBD2 (5 bases each). The CDR3 has 19 amino acids. In germline, CDR1 is DFQATT, CDR2 SNEGSKA (reference sequence). V lost 0 bases to trimming and J lost 2 bases, with 26 bases between them. CDR3 amino acids: CSARDTGSVEAESPYEQYF. Written as DNA, the CDR3 is TGCAGTGCTAGAGATACAGGTAGCGTGGAAGCGGAGTCCCCCTACGAGCAGTACTTC.

In this sample, this clonotype turned up many times. The chain couples TRBV28 to TRBJ1-5; 11 bases fit TRBD1. Germline CDR1 is MDHEN and CDR2 is SYDVKM. The CDR3 is made up of 15 amino acids. V lost 5 bases to trimming and J lost 7 bases; unmatched junction nucleotides: 7. The DNA for the CDR3 is TGTGCCAGCAGTCGGACAGGGGGCGTTTGGCAGCCCCAGCATTTT. Its protein is CASSRTGGVWQPQHF.

This clonotype came up many times. This rearrangement joins TRBV28 to TRBJ2-2; TRBD2 is a possible D gene (5 bases). The CDR3 totals 15 residues. Germline lookup yields CDR1 MDHEN and CDR2 SYDVKM. V dropped 7 bases and J dropped 5 bases, with 17 bases sitting between them. The CDR3 DNA sequence: TGTGCCAGCACACGAAGTCCCGGGGAAACCGGGGAGCTGTTTTTT. Amino acids: CASTRSPGETGELFF.

The chain uses TRBV18 and TRBJ2-2; 8 nucleotides align to TRBD2. The germline V gene encodes CDR1 KGHSH and CDR2 LQKENI. This CDR3 has 17 residues. J was trimmed by 4 bases and V by 0 bases; bases with no gene match: 7. The CDR3 DNA reads as TGTGCCAGCTCACCACCGACGGGAGGGCTGGTCACCGGGGAGCTGTTTTTT. This sequence encodes CASSPPTGGLVTGELFF.

The chain has TRBV11-1 and TRBJ2-5; 7 bases map to TRBD1. The CDR3 has 17 residues. Germline CDR1 is SGHAT and CDR2 is FQDESV (reference sequence). Germline trimming cut 1 base from V and 4 bases from J; bases unmatched to any gene: 12. CDR3 sequence: CASSLGIQGEGRETQYF. The CDR3 region has the DNA TGTGCCAGCAGCTTAGGAATCCAGGGGGAAGGGCGAGAGACCCAGTACTTC.

This clonotype was counted at least ten times. The genes are TRBV11-2 and TRBJ2-5, with TRBD2 matching over 7 bases. CDR3 length: 17 residues. Germline V CDR1 and CDR2: SGHAT, FQNNGV. Trimming cost V 1 base and J 0 bases; bases outside gene matches: 8. The CDR3 sequence is CASSLGASGGYQETQYF. The CDR3 DNA sequence: TGTGCCAGCAGCTTAGGGGCTAGCGGAGGGTACCAAGAGACCCAGTACTTC.

This clonotype was counted ten times or more. This chain joins TRBV6-2 or TRBV6-3 and TRBJ2-7; D is possibly TRBD2 (5 bases). This CDR3 comprises 13 residues. V dropped 7 bases and J dropped 2 bases, with 12 bases sitting between them. Germline CDR1 reads MNHEY; CDR2 reads SVGEGT. This CDR3 reads CASTEAPPYEQYF. For the CDR3, the DNA is TGTGCCAGCACGGAGGCCCCTCCCTACGAGCAGTACTTC.

This clonotype was counted only a few times. The V and J genes are TRBV6-2 or TRBV6-3 and TRBJ2-3; 9 positions agree with TRBD2. The J segment lost 4 bases and the V segment lost 3 bases, leaving 5 bases of the junction unmatched. This CDR3 is built from 15 residues. CDR1 is MNHEY, CDR2 SVGEGT, per germline. CDR3: CASSYAGGPADTQYF. In DNA form, the CDR3 reads TGTGCCAGCAGTTATGCGGGAGGGCCGGCAGATACGCAGTATTTT.

This clonotype was recorded many times. The J gene is TRBJ2-4, the V gene TRBV12-3 or TRBV12-4; 8 bases fit TRBD2. V dropped 6 bases and J dropped 5; count of bases not matched to a gene: 6. The CDR3 contains 14 residues. The CDR3 bases are TGTGCCAGCAGGCGTACTAGCGGCCAAAACATTCAGTACTTC. Protein sequence: CASRRTSGQNIQYF.

The chain is built from TRBV27 and TRBJ1-2; 7 positions match TRBD1. The CDR3 totals 17 residues. Unmatched junction bases numbered 18, after V lost 3 bases and J lost 8 bases. CDR1 MNHEY and CDR2 SMNVEV come from the germline V gene (reference sequence). The CDR3 coding sequence is TGTGCCAGCAGTTTCGCCCCAGGGGGGTTCGGTGGATTCGGCTACACCTTC. Translating it yields CASSFAPGGFGGFGYTF.

The rearrangement joins TRBV12-5 to TRBJ1-5; no reliable D call. Germline CDR1 reads LGHNT; CDR2 reads FRNRAP. The CDR3 loop spans 13 amino acids. Trimming cost V 5 bases and J 1 base, with 6 bases left between them. In nucleotides, the CDR3 is TGTGCTAGTGGTCCGGAAAGCAATCAGCCCCAGCATTTT. Protein: CASGPESNQPQHF.

The chain joins TRBV2 to TRBJ1-2, with 7 bases that match TRBD1. Germline loops: CDR1 SNHLY, CDR2 FYNNEI. V shed 8 bases, J shed 2 bases, and the junction held 5 bases outside the gene matches. The CDR3 extends over 13 amino acids. The CDR3 loop reads CASEGARNYGYTF. CDR3 coding DNA: TGTGCCAGCGAGGGGGCGCGAAACTATGGCTACACCTTC.

The genes are TRBV7-8 and TRBJ1-1; 8 nucleotides align to TRBD1. This CDR3 region has 15 residues. J gave up 0 bases and V 7 bases, and 7 bases lay outside the gene matches. Germline CDR1 is SGHVS and CDR2 is FQNEAQ. The DNA of the CDR3 is TGTGCCAGCAACGGACAGACAGGGGTGAACACTGAAGCTTTCTTT. It yields the protein CASNGQTGVNTEAFF. The complete variable domain, with remaining parts taken from reference TRBV7-8 and TRBJ1-1, reads GAGVSQSPRYKVAKRGQDVALRCDPISGHVSLFWYQQALGQGPEFLTYFQNEAQLDKSGLPSDRFFAERPEGSVSTLKIQRTQQEDSAVYLCASNGQTGVNTEAFFGQGTRLTVV.

The rearrangement links TRBV5-6 to TRBJ2-2; weak D call: TRBD2 (6 bases). V lost 1 base to trimming and J lost 3 bases, with 13 bases between them. The CDR3 has 16 amino acids. Germline V gene sequence: CDR1 SGHDT, CDR2 YYEEEE. CDR3 protein: CASSLPGGVDTGELFF. The DNA for the CDR3 is TGTGCCAGCAGCTTGCCCGGGGGAGTGGACACCGGGGAGCTGTTTTTT.

The chain couples TRBV30 to TRBJ2-7; tentatively, D is TRBD1 (6 bases). There are 14 residues in the CDR3. Trimming took 3 bases from V and 4 from J, leaving 16 bases between them. CDR1 is GTSNPN, CDR2 SVGIG, per germline (reference sequence). The CDR3 protein is CAWRPGPRGYEQYF. Here the CDR3 DNA reads TGTGCCTGGAGACCAGGGCCCAGGGGTTACGAGCAGTACTTC. Variable domain in full (rest from reference TRBV30 and TRBJ2-7): SQTIHQWPATLVQPVGSPLSLECTVEGTSNPNLYWYRQAAGRGLQLLFYSVGIGQISSEVPQNLSASRPQDRQFILSSKKLLLSDSGFYLCAWRPGPRGYEQYFGPGTRLTVT.

A few counts support this clonotype. This sequence joins TRBV5-1 and TRBJ2-7; no clear D gene. V was shortened by 0 bases and J by 0 bases, with 10 bases between the two germline ends. CDR1 is SGHRS and CDR2 is YFSETQ in the germline V gene. The CDR3 is 15 residues long. In nucleotides, the CDR3 is TGCGCCAGCAGCTTGGATTTGTACAGCTCCTACGAGCAGTACTTC. Residues: CASSLDLYSSYEQYF.

This clonotype occurred a few times. This chain joins TRBV20-1 and TRBJ2-7; D remains unclear. V was cut by 4 bases and J by 0 bases, with 10 bases left in between. Germline CDR1 reads DFQATT; CDR2 reads SNEGSKA (reference sequence). This CDR3 is built from 13 residues. The CDR3 loop reads CSAKVLLSYEQYF. The CDR3 region has the DNA TGCAGTGCTAAGGTCCTCCTCTCCTACGAGCAGTACTTC.

This clonotype was picked up many times. The rearrangement joins TRBV19 to TRBJ1-5, with 9 bases matching TRBD1. The CDR3 totals 13 residues. Germline trimming cut 9 bases from V and 3 bases from J; bases unmatched to any gene: 3. The germline V gene has CDR1 LNHDA and CDR2 SQIVND (reference sequence). Here the CDR3 reads CASGDRANQPQHF. As DNA, the CDR3 is TGTGCCAGCGGGGACAGGGCCAATCAGCCCCAGCATTTT.

This clonotype was seen at least ten times. V and J are TRBV27 and TRBJ2-7; TRBD2 agrees at 10 bases. The CDR3 loop spans 13 amino acids. With 6 bases clipped from V and 4 bases from J, the junction kept 3 bases outside the gene matches. Germline V gene data show CDR1 as MNHEY and CDR2 as SMNVEV (reference sequence). The chain's CDR3 is CASSQREGYEQYF. The CDR3 bases are TGTGCCAGCAGCCAGCGGGAGGGTTACGAGCAGTACTTC.

This clonotype came up many times. V and J are TRBV12-3 or TRBV12-4 and TRBJ1-1; D gene uncertain. The CDR3 runs to 13 residues. Trimming pared 7 bases from V and 1 base from J, leaving 10 bases between. The CDR3 bases are TGTGCCAGCACCGTCGGACCGAACACTGAAGCTTTCTTT. Translating gives CASTVGPNTEAFF.

In its sample, this clonotype was seen many times. V is TRBV5-1 and J is TRBJ2-6, with D possibly being TRBD1 (6 bases). Trimming took 7 bases from V and 0 from J, leaving 20 bases between them. The CDR3 is made up of 18 amino acids. Per the germline V gene, CDR1 is SGHRS and CDR2 is YFSETQ. The CDR3 DNA follows: TGCGCCAGCGGAACGACAGGTGTCCTTAACTCTGGGGCCAACGTCCTGACTTTC. This encodes CASGTTGVLNSGANVLTF.